The 16 T cell receptor beta chains reported below all come from one sample, sequenced in a study of T cells in Graves' hyperthyroidism and ophthalmopathy. Amplification yielded TCR beta CDR3 regions, with RNA transcripts as the source. HTBI primers drove first-round RT-PCR of the TCR CDR3. TCRdb processed the multiplex PCR reads anew with MiXCR; each CDR3 protein has one entry. Of around 300,000 distinct CDR3 sequences in the sample, nearly 15% were seen once. Sequencing was carried out using blood. These receptors were taken from a woman aged 45-65 years with Graves' hyperthyroidism that later progressed to Graves' ophthalmopathy.

The chain combines TRBV5-4 with TRBJ2-1, with 15 bases lining up with TRBD2. J was trimmed by 5 bases and V by 4 bases; bases with no gene match: 13. Germline CDR1 and CDR2: SGHNT and YYREEE (reference sequence). The CDR3 is made up of 19 amino acids. The CDR3 sequence is CASSLSPGTSGRSHNEQFF. The DNA for the CDR3 is TGTGCCAGCAGCCTCAGTCCCGGGACTAGCGGGAGGTCACACAATGAGCAGTTCTTC. The full variable domain, rest sourced from reference TRBV5-4 and TRBJ2-1, is ETGVTQSPTHLIKTRGQQVTLRCSSQSGHNTVSWYQQALGQGPQFIFQYYREEENGRGNFPPRFSGLQFPNYSSELNVNALELDDSALYLCASSLSPGTSGRSHNEQFFGPGTRLTVL.

This clonotype was recorded a few times. This may stem from a read error, because a much larger clone lies one nucleotide away. The V gene is TRBV3-1, the J gene TRBJ2-3; 7 positions agree with TRBD2. Germline values: CDR1 LGHDT, CDR2 YNNKEL (reference sequence). Germline trimming cut 0 bases from V and 1 base from J; bases unmatched to any gene: 7. This CDR3 spans 17 amino acids. The CDR3 region is CASSQDPRLAGTDTQYF. CDR3 DNA sequence: TGTGCCAGCAGCCAAGATCCTCGGCTAGCGGGCACAGATACGCAGTATTTT.

This clonotype was counted at least ten times. The chain joins TRBV5-1 to TRBJ1-1; no firm D call. The CDR3 is 14 amino acids. The germline gives CDR1 SGHRS, CDR2 YFSETQ. V gave up 4 bases and J gave up 1 base, with 11 bases separating them. CDR3 residues: CASSATGGNTEAFF. Written as DNA, the CDR3 is TGCGCCAGCAGCGCGACCGGAGGGAACACTGAAGCTTTCTTT.

There are many counts of this clonotype. V gene TRBV12-3 or TRBV12-4 combines with J gene TRBJ2-7; TRBD1 aligns across 7 bases. The CDR3 totals 15 residues. The J segment lost 3 bases and the V segment lost 5 bases, leaving 10 bases of the junction unmatched. CDR3 DNA sequence: TGTGCCAGCAGTCCATTCGGGACAGATCACTACGAGCAGTACTTC. Protein: CASSPFGTDHYEQYF.

This clonotype was detected many times. The chain employs TRBV12-3 or TRBV12-4 and TRBJ2-1, with 8 bases aligning to TRBD1. The V segment lost 5 bases and the J segment 3 bases; nucleotides outside the gene matches: 3. The CDR3 contains 14 residues. CDR3 loop: CASSTQGGYNEQFF. The CDR3 DNA reads TGTGCCAGCAGTACACAGGGGGGCTACAATGAGCAGTTCTTC.

In this sample, this clonotype turned up many times. V gene TRBV10-3 combines with J gene TRBJ1-1, with 7 bases identical to TRBD1. J was trimmed by 6 bases and V by 6 bases; bases with no gene match: 13. CDR1 and CDR2 (germline): ENHRY, SYGVKD. This CDR3 is built from 15 residues. The CDR3 DNA sequence: TGTGCCATCAGCCCCGGACAGGCCGGTTCGCCTGAAGCTTTCTTT. Residues: CAISPGQAGSPEAFF.

This clonotype was detected ten times or more. The chain couples TRBV30 to TRBJ2-1; D is ambiguous. The CDR3 length is 12 residues. Germline-derived CDR1 and CDR2 are GTSNPN and SVGIG (reference sequence). With 3 bases removed from V and 4 bases from J, the gap between germline ends came to 7 bases. The CDR3 sequence is CAWRDLYNEQFF. In DNA, the CDR3 is TGTGCCTGGAGGGACCTTTACAATGAGCAGTTCTTC.

This clonotype turned up a few times. The J gene is TRBJ2-2, the V gene TRBV6-5, with 8 bases lining up with TRBD2. Germline loops: CDR1 MNHEY, CDR2 SVGAGI. This CDR3 has 16 residues. Trimming cost V 2 bases and J 5 bases; bases outside gene matches: 7. CDR3 region: CASSYPGLAGTGELFF. CDR3 coding DNA: TGTGCCAGCAGTTACCCAGGACTAGCAGGAACCGGGGAGCTGTTTTTT.

This clonotype was counted many times. The chain recombines TRBV7-3 with TRBJ2-2; TRBD1 might be the D (7 bases). CDR1 SGHTA and CDR2 FQGTGA come from the germline V gene. Deletions cut 2 bases from V and 5 bases from J, with 15 bases between. CDR3 length: 16 residues. This chain's CDR3 is CASSLAEGARTGELFF. The DNA for the CDR3 is TGTGCCAGCAGCTTAGCGGAGGGGGCGCGTACCGGGGAGCTGTTTTTT.

This chain connects TRBV20-1 to TRBJ2-1; 9 bases align to TRBD2. Germline V lookup: CDR1 DFQATT, CDR2 SNEGSKA (reference sequence). With 3 bases clipped from V and 1 base from J, the junction kept 10 bases outside the gene matches. This CDR3 has 17 amino acids. CDR3 nucleotides: TGCAGTGCTAGGGGAGAGCGGACTAGCGTTTCCTACAATGAGCAGTTCTTC. This sequence encodes CSARGERTSVSYNEQFF.

This clonotype was detected ten times or more. The chain has TRBV30 and TRBJ1-2; TRBD1 is a possible D gene (6 bases). The CDR3 has 15 residues. Trimming cost V 5 bases and J 2 bases, with 18 bases left between them. Per the germline V gene, CDR1 is GTSNPN and CDR2 is SVGIG (reference sequence). The CDR3 spells CAWEPGVGGNYGYTF. The DNA of the CDR3 is TGTGCCTGGGAGCCAGGAGTAGGGGGGAACTATGGCTACACCTTC.

This clonotype came up many times. J is TRBJ2-3 and V is TRBV27; 8 bases fit TRBD2. This CDR3 is built from 15 residues. The J segment lost 1 base and the V segment lost 2 bases, leaving 2 bases of the junction unmatched. The germline gives CDR1 MNHEY, CDR2 SMNVEV (reference sequence). The CDR3 DNA reads TGTGCCAGCAGTTTAAGAGCGGGGGGCACAGATACGCAGTATTTT. Translated: CASSLRAGGTDTQYF.

This clonotype was counted at least ten times. CDR3 nucleotides: TGTGCCAGCAGCCGAAATCATCAGCCCCAGCATTTT. Encoded protein: CASSRNHQPQHF. The rearrangement joins TRBV28 to TRBJ1-5; no reliable D call. This CDR3 has 12 amino acids. Germline V gives CDR1 MDHEN, CDR2 SYDVKM. V gave up 6 bases and J gave up 5 bases, with 8 bases separating them.

This clonotype came up many times. The chain couples TRBV28 to TRBJ2-1; D not resolved. The CDR3 totals 14 residues. V lost 5 bases and J 1 base, leaving 9 bases between the germline ends. Germline values: CDR1 MDHEN, CDR2 SYDVKM. CDR3 bases: TGTGCCAGCAGTCCTCCGGGTTCCTACAATGAGCAGTTCTTC. It specifies CASSPPGSYNEQFF.

In this sample, this clonotype turned up many times. The chain combines TRBV5-8 with TRBJ2-3; no clear D. Trimming stripped 1 base from V and 5 bases from J, with 8 bases between. Per the germline V gene, CDR1 is SGHTS and CDR2 is YDEGEE. The CDR3 covers 13 residues. The CDR3 sequence: CASSLLWGDTQYF. DNA of the CDR3: TGTGCCAGCAGCTTGCTCTGGGGAGATACGCAGTATTTT.

In this sample, this clonotype turned up many times. This rearrangement joins TRBV29-1 to TRBJ1-2; D gene unclear. The CDR3 extends over 14 amino acids. Trimming took off 6 bases at V and 8 bases at J, with 22 bases between the two ends. Per germline, CDR1 SQVTM and CDR2 ANQGSEA. The CDR3 region is CSVVGVGDPWGYTF. The CDR3 DNA reads as TGCAGCGTGGTGGGTGTAGGTGACCCCTGGGGCTACACCTTC.